A selection of T cell receptor beta chains follows, all from one sample in a study of T cells after yellow fever vaccination. TCRdb fed the 5' RACE reads into MiXCR, producing one record per CDR3 protein. The sample includes about 200,000 distinct CDR3 sequences, approximately 3.2% of them seen just once. Source: CD4+ T cells sorted from PBMCs, taken 10 days after the yellow fever booster vaccination. The source of these receptors is a man younger than 30 who received the YFV17D yellow fever vaccine. Each CDR3 is given with its conserved first and last residue. Fields, in order: J gene, clone size, V gene, D gene, CDR3 protein, CDR3 DNA. A D gene is named only where the DNA matches it firmly. Clone size is given for some rows only: seen once, a few or many times, or a class if the clone is expanded.

TRBJ2-3 | many | TRBV6-2/TRBV6-3 | - | CASSYSRQGSFTDTQYF | TGTGCCAGCAGTTACTCCCGGCAGGGTTCTTTCACAGATACGCAGTATTTT
TRBJ2-3 | few | TRBV5-1 | TRBD1 | CASRTGTGVSLTQYF | TGCGCCAGCAGAACCGGGACAGGGGTTAGTCTTACGCAGTATTTT
TRBJ2-3 | - | TRBV7-2 | - | CASSFQGSPNTDTQYF | TGTGCCAGCAGCTTCCAGGGTTCTCCGAACACAGATACGCAGTATTTT
TRBJ2-5 | many | TRBV20-1 | - | CSAGQYVGETQYF | TGCAGTGCTGGGCAGTATGTCGGCGAGACCCAGTACTTC
TRBJ1-4 | few | TRBV29-1 | TRBD1 | CSVATQGNEKLFF | TGCAGCGTCGCCACACAGGGGAATGAAAAACTGTTTTTT
TRBJ2-1 | many | TRBV3-1 | - | CASSTGRTLNEQFF | TGTGCCAGCAGCACCGGACGCACACTCAATGAGCAGTTCTTC
TRBJ2-5 | many | TRBV7-2 | - | CASSLVVVRGETQYF | TGTGCCAGCAGCTTAGTCGTGGTTAGGGGTGAGACCCAGTACTTC
TRBJ1-1 | many | TRBV5-1 | - | CASSGAGGTEAFF | TGCGCCAGCAGCGGGGCAGGCGGAACTGAAGCTTTCTTT
TRBJ1-2 | - | TRBV24-1 | TRBD1 | CATSDSRLNRGHRNYGYTF | TGTGCCACCAGTGATTCGCGGCTCAACAGGGGGCATCGTAACTATGGCTACACCTTC
TRBJ2-4 | few | TRBV19 | - | CASRPELAKNIQYF | TGTGCCAGTAGGCCAGAACTAGCCAAAAACATTCAGTACTTC
TRBJ2-5 | - | TRBV7-2 | TRBD2 | CASSPQLAGGSGAQYF | TGTGCCAGCAGCCCACAACTAGCGGGGGGTTCCGGGGCCCAGTACTTC
TRBJ2-3 | many | TRBV20-1 | TRBD1 | CSAWDRFMVTDTQYF | TGCAGTGCTTGGGACAGGTTCATGGTAACAGATACGCAGTATTTT
TRBJ1-5 | many | TRBV19 | TRBD1 | CASSIFLAGQNQPQHF | TGTGCCAGTAGTATCTTTTTGGCGGGACAGAATCAGCCCCAGCATTTT
TRBJ1-5 | many | TRBV6-6 | - | CASRPGTNQPQHF | TGTGCCAGCAGACCCGGGACTAATCAGCCCCAGCATTTT
TRBJ2-5 | many | TRBV5-1 | - | CASSLVQGHLQETQYF | TGCGCCAGCAGCTTGGTGCAGGGACACCTACAAGAGACCCAGTACTTC
TRBJ2-7 | many | TRBV20-1 | TRBD1 | CSAGDRADEQYF | TGCAGTGCTGGTGACAGGGCTGACGAGCAGTACTTC
TRBJ1-5 | many | TRBV4-1 | - | CASSKEGNQPQHF | TGCGCCAGCAGTAAGGAGGGGAATCAGCCCCAGCATTTT
TRBJ2-4 | many | TRBV10-2 | - | CASRGLNLAKNIQYF | TGCGCCAGCAGAGGCCTCAATTTAGCCAAAAACATTCAGTACTTC
TRBJ2-5 | many | TRBV15 | - | CATSRDTWETQYF | TGTGCCACCAGCAGAGACACGTGGGAGACCCAGTACTTC
TRBJ2-5 | many | TRBV5-1 | TRBD2 | CASSLASGEQETQYF | TGCGCCAGCAGCTTGGCTAGCGGCGAACAAGAGACCCAGTACTTC
TRBJ2-1 | many | TRBV11-2 | TRBD2 | CASRPWGGITYNEQFF | TGTGCCAGCAGGCCTTGGGGAGGGATAACCTACAATGAGCAGTTCTTC
TRBJ1-5 | many | TRBV4-1 | - | CASSPGRGSNQPQHF | TGCGCCAGCAGCCCGGGGCGGGGTAGCAATCAGCCCCAGCATTTT
TRBJ2-3 | many | TRBV5-1 | - | CASSLVPPSASTDTQYF | TGCGCCAGCAGCTTGGTTCCCCCGTCGGCTAGCACAGATACGCAGTATTTT
TRBJ2-1 | many | TRBV6-5 | - | CASSYGDRIWGEQFF | TGTGCCAGCAGTTATGGGGACCGTATATGGGGTGAGCAGTTCTTC
TRBJ1-1 | many | TRBV6-2/TRBV6-3 | TRBD1 | CASSMLSGQGGTYTEAFF | TGTGCCAGCTCCATGTTATCGGGACAGGGGGGAACATACACTGAAGCTTTCTTT
TRBJ2-5 | - | TRBV7-2 | TRBD1 | CASSLGQDGETQYF | TGTGCCAGCAGCCTCGGACAGGACGGAGAGACCCAGTACTTC
TRBJ1-2 | - | TRBV7-2 | - | CASSRGRITAYGYTF | TGTGCCAGCAGCCGGGGGCGGATTACTGCCTATGGCTACACCTTC
TRBJ2-2 | many | TRBV5-1 | TRBD2 | CASTGGAGGELFF | TGCGCCAGCACCGGGGGGGCCGGCGGGGAGCTGTTTTTT
TRBJ1-1 | many | TRBV7-2 | - | CASSLQGIDAEAFF | TGTGCCAGCAGCTTACAGGGAATTGACGCTGAAGCTTTCTTT
TRBJ2-3 | - | TRBV28 | - | CATGTSTDTQYF | TGTGCCACAGGAACTAGCACAGATACGCAGTATTTT
TRBJ2-1 | few | TRBV6-5 | - | CASSYSGEQFF | TGTGCCAGCAGTTACTCCGGTGAGCAGTTCTTC
TRBJ1-4 | many | TRBV20-1 | - | CSARGWGSDEKLFF | TGCAGTGCTAGAGGGTGGGGGTCCGATGAAAAACTGTTTTTT
TRBJ1-4 | - | TRBV5-1 | - | CASSLTGPEYEKLFF | TGCGCCAGCAGTCTCACAGGACCAGAGTATGAAAAACTGTTTTTT
TRBJ1-2 | many | TRBV12-3/TRBV12-4 | - | CASSRPTGSGYTF | TGTGCCAGCAGTCGTCCTACAGGGTCTGGCTACACCTTC
TRBJ2-1 | few | TRBV18 | - | CASSAPPRAYNEQFF | TGTGCCAGCTCAGCGCCTCCTAGGGCTTACAATGAGCAGTTCTTC
TRBJ2-5 | many | TRBV7-8 | TRBD1 | CASSEGTGRETQYF | TGTGCCAGCAGCGAGGGGACAGGGAGAGAGACCCAGTACTTC
TRBJ2-5 | many | TRBV9 | - | CASSPQGNQETQYF | TGTGCCAGCAGCCCCCAGGGCAACCAAGAGACCCAGTACTTC
TRBJ1-1 | many | TRBV9 | TRBD1 | CASSRLTGASGTEAFF | TGTGCCAGCAGCAGGCTGACAGGGGCATCGGGGACTGAAGCTTTCTTT
TRBJ2-3 | many | TRBV6-2/TRBV6-3 | - | CASIWSPTDTQYF | TGTGCCAGCATTTGGAGCCCCACAGATACGCAGTATTTT
TRBJ1-2 | many | TRBV5-1 | - | CASSSYVAGGGYGYTF | TGCGCCAGCAGCTCCTACGTAGCGGGAGGAGGCTATGGCTACACCTTC
TRBJ1-1 | few | TRBV20-1 | - | CSASGINLKGEAFF | TGCAGTGCTTCCGGGATAAATCTGAAGGGAGAAGCTTTCTTT
TRBJ1-2 | many | TRBV7-2 | TRBD1 | CASRRQGSYGYTF | TGTGCCAGCAGGCGACAGGGCAGCTATGGCTACACCTTC
TRBJ1-2 | many | TRBV18 | - | CASSPPTDYGYTF | TGTGCCAGCTCACCACCAACAGACTATGGCTACACCTTC
TRBJ1-3 | many | TRBV20-1 | - | CSAIGIGNTIYF | TGCAGTGCTATCGGGATCGGAAACACCATATATTTT
TRBJ1-5 | few | TRBV7-2 | - | CASSTVLSNQPQHF | TGTGCCAGCAGCACCGTCTTAAGCAATCAGCCCCAGCATTTT
TRBJ1-3 | many | TRBV5-6 | - | CASSLGRNSGNTIYF | TGTGCCAGCAGCCTGGGACGGAACTCTGGAAACACCATATATTTT
TRBJ2-1 | many | TRBV11-2 | TRBD2 | CASSLSLAGASQQFF | TGTGCCAGCAGCTTATCCCTAGCGGGGGCATCACAGCAGTTCTTC
TRBJ1-1 | few | TRBV5-4 | - | CASSLLDTEAFF | TGTGCCAGCAGCTTGCTGGACACTGAAGCTTTCTTT
TRBJ2-5 | many | TRBV5-1 | TRBD2 | CASAAGTSGEETQYF | TGCGCCAGCGCCGCCGGAACTAGCGGTGAAGAGACCCAGTACTTC
TRBJ2-5 | many | TRBV20-1 | TRBD2 | CSAMPTAGVETQYF | TGCAGTGCTATGCCAACGGCGGGAGTAGAGACCCAGTACTTC
TRBJ1-1 | few | TRBV7-2 | - | CASSLKGSVGGADTEAFF | TGTGCCAGCAGCTTAAAGGGCTCGGTAGGGGGAGCAGACACTGAAGCTTTCTTT
TRBJ1-6 | many | TRBV15 | - | CATSRGFPGAETNSPLHF | TGTGCCACCAGCAGAGGATTCCCAGGGGCCGAAACCAATTCACCCCTCCACTTT
TRBJ2-5 | many | TRBV7-6 | TRBD1 | CASTWGQLQETQYF | TGTGCCAGCACCTGGGGACAGCTACAAGAGACCCAGTACTTC